Presented here are 3 T cell receptor beta chains from one specimen sequenced in a study of blood T cell repertoires in COVID-19. Repertoires were generated with immunoSEQ multiplex PCR, while TCRdb's copy carries only in-frame clones and drops some. The table lists under 200,000 clones, approximately 85% of them singletons. The sequenced material came from peripheral blood. Receptors originate from a man between 60 and 70 years old who had recovered from COVID-19.

The chain combines TRBV19 with TRBJ1-1, with no clear D. V was clipped by 3 bases and J by 4 bases, with 9 bases between them. CDR3 length: 13 residues. From germline, CDR1 is LNHDA and CDR2 SQIVND (reference sequence). The CDR3 loop reads CASSIERGTEAFF. The CDR3 nucleotides are TGTGCCAGTAGTATTGAGCGGGGCACTGAAGCTTTCTTT.

This chain joins TRBV9 and TRBJ2-7, with TRBD2 matching over 7 bases. Germline lookup yields CDR1 SGDLS and CDR2 YYNGEE. The CDR3 runs to 15 residues. The ends lost 0 bases at V and 3 bases at J; junction bases unmatched: 6. The CDR3 is CASSVGSGGDYEQYF. DNA for the CDR3: TGTGCCAGCAGCGTAGGGTCGGGGGGAGACTACGAGCAGTACTTC.

CDR3 residues: CASGSTGQGTYGYTF. CDR3 nucleotide sequence: TGTGCCAGTGGGAGTACGGGACAGGGGACCTATGGCTACACCTTC. The chain combines TRBV19 with TRBJ1-2, with 10 bases matching TRBD1. Looked up from germline, CDR1 is LNHDA and CDR2 is SQIVND (reference sequence). Trimming took 8 bases from V and 4 from J; bases not matched to a gene: 10. CDR3 size: 15 residues.